This TCR beta chain emerged from a study of blood T cells in healthy people across ages. General observations from the study: It was not possible, with unsorted PBMCs, to conclusively compare naive and antigen-experienced cells. Higher diversity, along with more naive CD4+ cells, distinguished long-lived donors from aged donors.

Samples each yielded at least 5.5 micrograms of total RNA. Primed by a sample-barcoded 5' primer and a J-beta primer mix, a second PCR proceeded for roughly 6 to 12 cycles. A single record per CDR3 protein comes from TCRdb applying MiXCR to the 5' RACE reads. The sample contains fewer than 1 million distinct CDR3 sequences, roughly 44% of which appear only once. In its sample, this clonotype was seen once. The antigen remains unidentified. Trimming took off 6 bases at V and 5 bases at J, with 19 bases between the two ends. The CDR3 covers 15 residues. Germline V CDR1 and CDR2: MNHEY, SMNVEV (reference sequence).

The specimen sequenced was blood. The receptor was isolated from a man in his sixties in good health. The chain is built from TRBV27 and TRBJ2-5; D is possibly TRBD2 (6 bases). The CDR3 region is CASSSLPGLRETQYF. CDR3 DNA sequence: TGTGCCAGCAGCTCCCTTCCGGGACTCAGGGAGACCCAGTACTTC.